The TCR beta chain under discussion was sequenced for a study of T cells in Graves' hyperthyroidism and ophthalmopathy. Study details: Blood was drawn when the patient was first diagnosed and still untreated. Study-level points and caveats: In validation, the model predicted ophthalmopathy. These predictions came a median roughly six months before onset.

Turning to this clonotype: The antigen remains unidentified.

There are 14 residues in the CDR3. The V gene's germline CDR1 is MNHEY and CDR2 SVGEGT. Trimming took 4 bases from V and 1 from J, leaving 10 bases between them. TCR beta CDR3 region amplification was performed from RNA transcripts. In the first-round RT-PCR of the TCR CDR3, the HTBI primer set was used. TCRdb fed the multiplex PCR reads into MiXCR, producing one record per CDR3 protein. This sample has about 360,000 distinct CDR3 sequences; roughly an eighth occur once, and the top ten carry roughly 8.3%. The chain links TRBV6-2 or TRBV6-3 to TRBJ1-1; unclear D gene. What was sequenced was blood. This clonotype was sampled from a woman aged 18-29 years with Graves' hyperthyroidism. CDR3 residues: CASSFSNKNTEAFF. In nucleotides, the CDR3 is TGTGCCAGCAGTTTCTCCAACAAGAACACTGAAGCTTTCTTT.